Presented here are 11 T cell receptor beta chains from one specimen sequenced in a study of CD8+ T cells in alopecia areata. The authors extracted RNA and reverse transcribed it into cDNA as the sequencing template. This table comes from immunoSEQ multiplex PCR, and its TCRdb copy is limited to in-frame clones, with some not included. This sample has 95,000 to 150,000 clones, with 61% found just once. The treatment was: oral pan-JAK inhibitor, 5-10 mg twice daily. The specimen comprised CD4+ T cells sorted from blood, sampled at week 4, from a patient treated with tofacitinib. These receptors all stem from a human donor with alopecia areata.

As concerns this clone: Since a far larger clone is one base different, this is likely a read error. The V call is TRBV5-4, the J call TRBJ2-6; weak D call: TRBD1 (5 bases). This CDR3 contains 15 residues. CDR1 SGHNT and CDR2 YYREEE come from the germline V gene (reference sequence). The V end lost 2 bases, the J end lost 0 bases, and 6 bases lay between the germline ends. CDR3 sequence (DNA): TGTGCCAGCAGCTTTGACAGCTCTGGGGCCAACGTCCTGACTTTC. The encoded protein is CASSFDSSGANVLTF.

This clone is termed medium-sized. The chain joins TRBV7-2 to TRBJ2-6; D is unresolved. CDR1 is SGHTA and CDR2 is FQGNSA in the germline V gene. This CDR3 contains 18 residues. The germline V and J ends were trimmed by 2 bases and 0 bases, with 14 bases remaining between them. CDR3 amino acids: CASSLLAAVASGANVLTF. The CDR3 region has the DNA TGTGCCAGCAGCTTATTGGCGGCGGTCGCCTCTGGGGCCAACGTCCTGACTTTC.

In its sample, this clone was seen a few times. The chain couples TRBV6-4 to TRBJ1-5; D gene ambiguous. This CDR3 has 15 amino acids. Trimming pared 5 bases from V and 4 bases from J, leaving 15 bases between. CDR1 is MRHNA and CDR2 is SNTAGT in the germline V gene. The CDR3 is CASSLLTVLNQPQHF. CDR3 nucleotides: TGTGCCAGCAGTCTCCTTACAGTCTTAAATCAGCCCCAGCATTTT.

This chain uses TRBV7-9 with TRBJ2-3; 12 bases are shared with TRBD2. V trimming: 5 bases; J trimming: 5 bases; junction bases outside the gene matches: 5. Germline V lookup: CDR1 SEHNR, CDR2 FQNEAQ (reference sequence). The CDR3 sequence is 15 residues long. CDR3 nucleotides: TGTGCCAGCAGCCGGACTAGCGGGAAGGTAGATACGCAGTATTTT. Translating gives CASSRTSGKVDTQYF. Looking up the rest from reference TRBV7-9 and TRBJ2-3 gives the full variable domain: DTGVSQNPRHKITKRGQNVTFRCDPISEHNRLYWYRQTLGQGPEFLTYFQNEAQLEKSRLLSDRFSAERPKGSFSTLEIQRTEQGDSAMYLCASSRTSGKVDTQYFGPGTRLTVL.

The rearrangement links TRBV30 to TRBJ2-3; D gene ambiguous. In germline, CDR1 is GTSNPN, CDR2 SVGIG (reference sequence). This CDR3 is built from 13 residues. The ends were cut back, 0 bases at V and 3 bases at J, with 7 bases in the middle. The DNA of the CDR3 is TGTGCCTGGAGTGTAAGGCGGACAGATACGCAGTATTTT. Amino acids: CAWSVRRTDTQYF.

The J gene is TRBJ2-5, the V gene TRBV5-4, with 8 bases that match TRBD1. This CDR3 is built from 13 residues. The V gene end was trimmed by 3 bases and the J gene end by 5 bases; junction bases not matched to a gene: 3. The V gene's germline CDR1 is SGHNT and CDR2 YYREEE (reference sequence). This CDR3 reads CASSSGGEETQYF. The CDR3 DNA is TGTGCCAGCAGCTCAGGGGGCGAGGAGACCCAGTACTTC. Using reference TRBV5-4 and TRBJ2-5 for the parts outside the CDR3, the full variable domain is ETGVTQSPTHLIKTRGQQVTLRCSSQSGHNTVSWYQQALGQGPQFIFQYYREEENGRGNFPPRFSGLQFPNYSSELNVNALELDDSALYLCASSSGGEETQYFGPGTRLLVL.

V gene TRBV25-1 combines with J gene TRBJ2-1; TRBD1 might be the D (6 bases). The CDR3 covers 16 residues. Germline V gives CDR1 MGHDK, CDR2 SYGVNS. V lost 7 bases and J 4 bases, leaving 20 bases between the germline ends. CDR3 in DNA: TGTGCCAGCATTTTTGTGGGGACACCTATATACAATGAGCAGTTCTTC. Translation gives CASIFVGTPIYNEQFF.

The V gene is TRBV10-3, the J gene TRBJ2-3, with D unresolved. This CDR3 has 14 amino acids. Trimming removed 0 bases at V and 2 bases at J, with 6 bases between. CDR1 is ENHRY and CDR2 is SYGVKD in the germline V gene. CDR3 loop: CAISESSYTDTQYF. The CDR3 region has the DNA TGTGCCATCAGTGAGTCTAGCTACACAGATACGCAGTATTTT.

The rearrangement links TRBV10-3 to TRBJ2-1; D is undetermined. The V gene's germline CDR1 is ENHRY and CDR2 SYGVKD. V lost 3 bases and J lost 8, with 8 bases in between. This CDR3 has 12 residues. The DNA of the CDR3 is TGTGCCATCAGTGAACGGAAAGATGAGCAGTTCTTC. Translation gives CAISERKDEQFF.

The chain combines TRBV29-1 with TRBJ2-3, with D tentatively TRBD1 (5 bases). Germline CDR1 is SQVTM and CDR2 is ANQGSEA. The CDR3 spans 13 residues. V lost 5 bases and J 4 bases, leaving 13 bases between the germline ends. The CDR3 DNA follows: TGCAGCGTTCCGACGACAGTCCCAGATACGCAGTATTTT. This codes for CSVPTTVPDTQYF.

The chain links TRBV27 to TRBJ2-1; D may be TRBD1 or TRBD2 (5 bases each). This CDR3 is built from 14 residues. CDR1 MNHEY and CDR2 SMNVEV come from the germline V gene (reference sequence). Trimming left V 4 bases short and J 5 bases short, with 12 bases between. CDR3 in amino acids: CASSSSGADNEQFF. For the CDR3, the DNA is TGTGCCAGCAGTTCCTCCGGGGCTGACAATGAGCAGTTCTTC.